This entry features one T cell receptor beta chain sequence. Germline loops: CDR1 MNHEY, CDR2 SVGAGI. The CDR3 covers 14 residues. V was cut by 2 bases and J by 1 base, with 5 bases left in between. These data belong to a study of blood T cell repertoires in COVID-19. Study-wide context: Acute and convalescent COVID-19 samples came from the United States, Italy and Spain.

Per the authors' pipeline: By means of reference gene primer amplification, nucleated cell counts were estimated. The table came from immunoSEQ multiplex PCR; TCRdb's copy has only in-frame clones and leaves some out. D and trimming come from the DNA, and the V and J calls and clone size come from that table. Of about 23,000 clones listed, approximately 94% were seen once; the top ten hold more than 4%. The chain joins TRBV6-5 to TRBJ1-4; weak D call: TRBD1 (5 bases). Sequencing was carried out using peripheral blood. The origin of this receptor is a woman aged 45 to 65 with active COVID-19. The chain's CDR3 is CASSYRGTNEKLFF. Here the CDR3 DNA reads TGTGCCAGCAGTTACAGGGGAACTAATGAAAAACTGTTTTTT.